This entry lists 12 T cell receptor beta chains sequenced from one sample in a study of blood T cells in healthy people across ages. Sample-barcoded 5' priming and a J-beta primer mix drove a second PCR of roughly 6 to 12 cycles. TCRdb analysed the 5' RACE reads with MiXCR anew, one entry per CDR3 protein. Here the sample spans some 860,000 distinct CDR3 sequences, just over 55% being singletons. The sample was blood. These receptors were collected from a middle-aged man in good health.

The rearrangement links TRBV28 to TRBJ2-1, with a tentative D call TRBD1 (5 bases). Trimming pared 10 bases from V and 0 bases from J, leaving 25 bases between. This CDR3 spans 18 amino acids. Germline V gives CDR1 MDHEN, CDR2 SYDVKM. CDR3 coding DNA: TGTGCCACCATACCCCCGGTTGGACAAATGAGCTCCTACAATGAGCAGTTCTTC. As protein: CATIPPVGQMSSYNEQFF.

This clonotype appeared a few times. V gene TRBV29-1 combines with J gene TRBJ2-3; 8 positions agree with TRBD2. Trimming at V came to 8 bases and at J to 6 bases, leaving 10 bases not matched to a gene. The CDR3 is 13 residues long. The germline V gene encodes CDR1 SQVTM and CDR2 ANQGSEA. Here the CDR3 reads CSTYPGGGDTQYF. The CDR3 DNA follows: TGCAGCACGTACCCGGGAGGGGGGGATACGCAGTATTTT.

The V call is TRBV28, the J call TRBJ2-5; D ambiguous. The J call is uncertain, as TRBJ2-7 better fits the DNA end. The CDR3 is 12 amino acids. Germline V CDR1 and CDR2: MDHEN, SYDVKM. The CDR3 DNA reads as TGTGCCAGCAGCCTTGCATTCTACGAGCAGTACTTC. Protein sequence: CASSLAFYEQYF.

This chain connects TRBV28 to TRBJ2-5, with D tentatively TRBD1 or TRBD2 (5 bases each). This CDR3 comprises 13 residues. Trimming took 4 bases from V and 5 from J, leaving 11 bases between them. Germline assignment: CDR1 MDHEN and CDR2 SYDVKM. CDR3 residues: CASSSGPRETQYF. DNA for the CDR3: TGTGCCAGCAGTTCGGGACCGAGGGAGACCCAGTACTTC.

This clonotype was detected ten times or more. The chain recombines TRBV6-5 with TRBJ2-4; TRBD1 matches 7 bases. The trim removed 0 bases at V and 5 bases at J, leaving 7 bases unmatched. Germline CDR1 and CDR2: MNHEY and SVGAGI. This CDR3 comprises 16 residues. Here the CDR3 reads CASSYSYGTEENIQYF. The CDR3 DNA sequence: TGTGCCAGCAGTTACTCCTACGGGACAGAAGAAAACATTCAGTACTTC.

The chain has TRBV10-3 and TRBJ2-1; 7 bases are a match to TRBD1. This CDR3 comprises 10 residues. The germline CDR1 and CDR2 sequences are ENHRY and SYGVKD. The junction had 6 bases not matched to a gene; V was cut back by 10 bases and J by 12 bases. CDR3 region: CASGQDRQFF. In DNA, the CDR3 is TGTGCCAGCGGACAGGACAGGCAGTTCTTC.

V gene TRBV7-9 combines with J gene TRBJ2-7; a weak D match, TRBD2 (6 bases). Germline assignment: CDR1 SEHNR and CDR2 FQNEAQ (reference sequence). CDR3 length: 14 amino acids. Trimming cost V 5 bases and J 7 bases, with 18 bases left between them. This CDR3 is CASSTADYHNEQYF. The CDR3 region has the DNA TGTGCCAGCAGCACCGCGGACTACCACAATGAGCAGTACTTC.

The chain links TRBV6-1 to TRBJ1-2, with a possible D match to TRBD1 (6 bases). Trimming removed 1 base at V and 4 bases at J, with 10 bases between. CDR1 MNHNS and CDR2 SASEGT come from the germline V gene. The CDR3 length is 14 residues. DNA for the CDR3: TGTGCCAGCAGTGAAGACAGGGCGGCCTATGGCTACACCTTC. It codes for CASSEDRAAYGYTF.

As concerns this clonotype: A junction end diverges from the germline sequence, so it may reflect a read error. The chain couples TRBV27 to TRBJ2-3; D is uncertain. CDR1 and CDR2 (germline): MNHEY, SMNVEV (reference sequence). The CDR3 spans 13 residues. In DNA, the CDR3 is TGTGCCAGCTGTTTCCGGGCCACAGATACGCAGTATTTT. It translates to CASCFRATDTQYF.

The chain combines TRBV5-6 with TRBJ2-4, with D possibly being TRBD2 (6 bases). Germline assignment: CDR1 SGHDT and CDR2 YYEEEE. With 3 bases removed from V and 6 bases from J, the gap between germline ends came to 10 bases. The CDR3 totals 13 residues. CDR3 nucleotides: TGTGCCAGCAGCTCGCGGGGAGGAAACATTCAGTACTTC. It codes for CASSSRGGNIQYF.

This rearrangement joins TRBV6-5 to TRBJ1-5; no clear D. CDR1 is MNHEY and CDR2 is SVGAGI in the germline V gene. CDR3 length equals 15 residues. The V end lost 6 bases, the J end lost 2 bases, and 14 bases lay between the germline ends. CDR3 amino acids: CASSPLRGGNQPQHF. The CDR3 DNA reads as TGTGCCAGCAGCCCGCTCCGGGGAGGCAATCAGCCCCAGCATTTT.

This chain joins TRBV10-3 and TRBJ2-3; a weak D match, TRBD2 (6 bases). The germline gives CDR1 ENHRY, CDR2 SYGVKD. The CDR3 loop spans 20 amino acids. The V end was cut by 2 bases, the J end by 6 bases, with 30 bases between. As DNA, the CDR3 is TGTGCCATCAGTGAGGCCTTTAACGTCGGGACTCAAGAAAGGTCGGATACGCAGTATTTT. This sequence encodes CAISEAFNVGTQERSDTQYF.